These 28 T cell receptor beta chains share one sample of origin, sequenced in a study of human T cells and chemical hapten exposure. The time point is: patch test 2, 6 weeks after DPC sensitization. Treatment specified: therapeutic diphenylcyclopropenone sensitization with weekly scalp DPC. TCRdb reprocessed the RACE reads with MiXCR, giving one entry per CDR3 protein. Among about 54,000 distinct CDR3 sequences listed, about 10% were seen once. Sequences were derived from whole blood, sampled in connection with sensitization to the hapten diphenylcyclopropenone (DPC). The origin of the receptors is a woman aged 50 to 65 with alopecia areata. Some clones in this sample may be carry-over from other donors' samples.

This clonotype was detected a few times. The chain employs TRBV6-6 and TRBJ2-3; D call uncertain. Trimming pared 6 bases from V and 0 bases from J, leaving 7 bases between. Germline values: CDR1 MNHNY, CDR2 SVGAGI (reference sequence). The CDR3 loop spans 13 amino acids. The CDR3 loop reads CASSLASTDTQYF. CDR3 nucleotide sequence: TGTGCCAGCAGCCTTGCAAGCACAGATACGCAGTATTTT.

This clonotype has just a few counts. This chain joins TRBV5-1 and TRBJ1-1; the match to TRBD1 covers 10 bases. Germline CDR1 and CDR2: SGHRS and YFSETQ. The CDR3 length is 15 residues. The V and J ends lost 2 bases and 1 base, in that order; junction bases with no gene match: 2. CDR3 sequence: CASSLDRGPNTEAFF. In DNA, the CDR3 is TGCGCCAGCAGCTTAGACAGGGGGCCGAACACTGAAGCTTTCTTT.

This clonotype appeared a few times. V and J are TRBV12-3 or TRBV12-4 and TRBJ2-1; the D gene is possibly TRBD2 (6 bases). V was cut by 3 bases and J by 1 base, with 10 bases left in between. The CDR3 runs 15 residues. The CDR3 bases are TGTGCCAGCAGTTTTGTGGGGGGATCCTACAATGAGCAGTTCTTC. Translated, it gives CASSFVGGSYNEQFF.

The genes are TRBV6-5 and TRBJ1-5; 7 nucleotides line up with TRBD1. The trim removed 0 bases at V and 10 bases at J, leaving 9 bases unmatched. The CDR3 is 15 residues long. Germline lookup yields CDR1 MNHEY and CDR2 SVGAGI. CDR3 loop: CASSYSRAGGGPQHF. As DNA, the CDR3 is TGTGCCAGCAGTTACTCGAGGGCAGGGGGGGGACCCCAGCATTTT.

Ten or more counts support this clonotype. The chain joins TRBV3-1 to TRBJ2-1, with TRBD2 matching 10 bases. V gave up 5 bases and J gave up 8 bases; unmatched junction bases: 12. CDR1 and CDR2 (germline): LGHDT, YNNKEL (reference sequence). CDR3 size: 16 residues. CDR3 region: CASSGIAGGGVDEQFF. The DNA of the CDR3 is TGTGCCAGCAGCGGGATAGCGGGAGGAGGGGTCGATGAGCAGTTCTTC.

This clonotype was seen many times. This chain uses TRBV5-1 with TRBJ1-1; D gene ambiguous. Germline CDR1 and CDR2: SGHRS and YFSETQ. CDR3 length equals 15 residues. V was pared by 4 bases and J by 8 bases, with 21 bases between. The CDR3 bases are TGCGCCAGCAGCCCGACGATTCGAGCCAACAACGAAGCTTTCTTT. Translating it yields CASSPTIRANNEAFF.

This clonotype appeared a few times. The rearrangement links TRBV9 to TRBJ2-3, with D perhaps given as TRBD1 or TRBD2 (5 bases each). CDR1 is SGDLS and CDR2 is YYNGEE in the germline V gene. V lost 0 bases and J 4 bases, leaving 15 bases between the germline ends. CDR3 length: 16 amino acids. The CDR3 bases are TGTGCCAGCAGCGTAGGGGCCGGGGCTGGTTCAGATACGCAGTATTTT. Translated, it gives CASSVGAGAGSDTQYF.

This clonotype has just a few counts. The chain recombines TRBV7-9 with TRBJ2-7; 7 bases fit TRBD1. The ends lost 6 bases at V and 3 bases at J; junction bases unmatched: 5. The CDR3 runs 13 residues. Per the germline V gene, CDR1 is SEHNR and CDR2 is FQNEAQ (reference sequence). CDR3 in DNA: TGTGCCAGCAGGGACAGGCTAAACTACGAGCAGTACTTC. It encodes CASRDRLNYEQYF.

This chain uses TRBV29-1 with TRBJ1-1; TRBD1 might be the D (6 bases). The CDR3 runs to 11 residues. Trimming shortened V by 7 bases and J by 4 bases, and 10 bases separated the two germline ends. Germline loops: CDR1 SQVTM, CDR2 ANQGSEA. The chain's CDR3 is CSGRQVTEAFF. The DNA for the CDR3 is TGCAGCGGAAGACAGGTCACTGAAGCTTTCTTT.

The chain recombines TRBV12-3 or TRBV12-4 with TRBJ2-7, with D perhaps TRBD1 (5 bases). The CDR3 consists of 14 residues. Trimming stripped 5 bases from V and 4 bases from J, with 15 bases between. The CDR3 is CASSGDGATYEQYF. CDR3 nucleotides: TGTGCCAGCAGTGGGGATGGGGCAACTTACGAGCAGTACTTC.

This clonotype was seen more than once but under ten times. The chain recombines TRBV29-1 with TRBJ1-1; no definite D call. CDR1 is SQVTM and CDR2 is ANQGSEA in the germline V gene. The CDR3 loop spans 13 amino acids. V lost 7 bases, J lost 8 bases, and 20 bases lay in between. The chain's CDR3 is CSERTGSSTEAFF. The CDR3 coding sequence is TGCAGCGAACGCACGGGGTCGAGCACCGAAGCTTTCTTT.

This clonotype was counted many times. The chain uses TRBV7-6 and TRBJ1-5, with 7 bases fitting TRBD1. The length of the CDR3 is 15 residues. The germline V gene has CDR1 SGHVS and CDR2 FNYEAQ. Germline trimming cut 4 bases from V and 0 bases from J; bases unmatched to any gene: 3. Here the CDR3 reads CASSWGQYSNQPQHF. Written as DNA, the CDR3 is TGTGCCAGCAGCTGGGGACAGTATAGCAATCAGCCCCAGCATTTT.

This clonotype was observed at least ten times. The rearrangement joins TRBV20-1 to TRBJ2-1, with 9 bases matching TRBD1. This CDR3 comprises 15 residues. The germline V gene has CDR1 DFQATT and CDR2 SNEGSKA (reference sequence). The J segment lost 2 bases and the V segment lost 1 base, leaving 3 bases of the junction unmatched. The CDR3 bases are TGCAGTGCTAGAGGGGGGACAGGGCCCTACAATGAGCAGTTCTTC. This sequence encodes CSARGGTGPYNEQFF.

The gene calls are TRBV6-6 and TRBJ1-5; the match to TRBD1 covers 8 bases. V gave up 6 bases and J gave up 4 bases; unmatched junction bases: 8. The CDR3 is 15 residues long. CDR1 and CDR2 (germline): MNHNY, SVGAGI (reference sequence). CDR3 DNA: TGTGCCAGCAGAAAACAGGGGGATGGGAATCAGCCCCAGCATTTT. It is translated as CASRKQGDGNQPQHF.

In this sample, this clonotype turned up many times. This chain joins TRBV5-8 and TRBJ2-5; D is undetermined. Trimming removed 3 bases at V and 5 bases at J, with 5 bases between. CDR3 size: 11 residues. Germline V gives CDR1 SGHTS, CDR2 YDEGEE. The CDR3 sequence: CASSWQETQYF. The DNA of the CDR3 is TGTGCCAGCAGCTGGCAGGAGACCCAGTACTTC.

This clonotype showed up many times. The rearrangement links TRBV6-2 or TRBV6-3 to TRBJ2-1, with 8 positions matching TRBD2. Germline CDR1 MNHEY, CDR2 SVGEGT. V dropped 2 bases and J dropped 7; count of bases not matched to a gene: 7. This CDR3 region has 15 residues. The CDR3 is CASSYGAGVINEQFF. The CDR3 nucleotides are TGTGCCAGCAGTTACGGAGCGGGAGTCATAAATGAGCAGTTCTTC.

This clonotype was counted many times. The genes are TRBV6-2 or TRBV6-3 and TRBJ2-7, with 7 bases matching TRBD1. CDR1 is MNHEY, CDR2 SVGEGT, per germline. The CDR3 has 16 amino acids. V lost 10 bases, J lost 4 bases, and 19 bases stayed unmatched. CDR3 coding DNA: TGTGCCACCTCGGCGGACAGGTCCCCTGGGAAGTACGAGCAGTACTTC. The encoded protein is CATSADRSPGKYEQYF.

This clonotype appeared many times. The V and J genes are TRBV20-1 and TRBJ2-7; D is ambiguous. The V end lost 5 bases, the J end lost 2 bases, and 10 bases lay between the germline ends. CDR3 length: 12 residues. The germline V gene encodes CDR1 DFQATT and CDR2 SNEGSKA (reference sequence). The CDR3: CSAPGITYEQYF. CDR3 coding DNA: TGCAGTGCTCCTGGGATAACCTACGAGCAGTACTTC.

This clonotype turned up a few times. This sequence joins TRBV7-2 and TRBJ2-6, with TRBD1 matching over 7 bases. Germline values: CDR1 SGHTA, CDR2 FQGNSA. The CDR3 consists of 15 residues. The V gene end was trimmed by 6 bases and the J gene end by 2 bases; junction bases not matched to a gene: 4. The CDR3 sequence is CASSRQGTGANVLTF. Written as DNA, the CDR3 is TGTGCCAGCAGTCGACAGGGAACTGGGGCCAACGTCCTGACTTTC.

The J gene is TRBJ1-2, the V gene TRBV28; a possible D gene is TRBD1 (6 bases). Germline CDR1 MDHEN, CDR2 SYDVKM. Trimming took 3 bases from V and 4 from J, leaving 9 bases between them. This CDR3 contains 13 residues. CDR3 DNA: TGTGCCAGCAGTTTGCAGGGGTCCTATGGCTACACCTTC. This sequence encodes CASSLQGSYGYTF.

Only a few counts were recorded for this clonotype. The gene calls are TRBV28 and TRBJ2-4, with TRBD1 identical over 9 bases. The CDR3 runs 16 residues. The ends lost 8 bases at V and 4 bases at J; junction bases unmatched: 12. Germline V gene sequence: CDR1 MDHEN, CDR2 SYDVKM. DNA of the CDR3: TGTGCCAGCCCCCTAGTGGGCGGGACAGGGAAAAACATTCAGTACTTC. Encoded protein: CASPLVGGTGKNIQYF.

This sequence joins TRBV5-1 and TRBJ2-1, with TRBD1 identical over 11 bases. V was pared by 4 bases and J by 4 bases, with 4 bases of the junction left unmatched. From germline, CDR1 is SGHRS and CDR2 YFSETQ. This CDR3 spans 15 amino acids. The CDR3 spells CASSVGQGAYNEQFF. Written as DNA, the CDR3 is TGCGCCAGCAGCGTAGGACAGGGGGCATACAATGAGCAGTTCTTC. Full variable domain (rest looked up from reference TRBV5-1 and TRBJ2-1): KAGVTQTPRYLIKTRGQQVTLSCSPISGHRSVSWYQQTPGQGLQFLFEYFSETQRNKGNFPGRFSGRQFSNSRSEMNVSTLELGDSALYLCASSVGQGAYNEQFFGPGTRLTVL.

The sample holds many counts of this clonotype. The V call is TRBV29-1, the J call TRBJ2-5, with TRBD1 matching over 8 bases. V gave up 6 bases and J gave up 3 bases; unmatched junction bases: 3. The CDR3 covers 12 residues. The germline V gene encodes CDR1 SQVTM and CDR2 ANQGSEA. CDR3 sequence reads: CSVGQGKETQYF. The DNA of the CDR3 is TGCAGCGTCGGACAGGGAAAAGAGACCCAGTACTTC.

The J gene is TRBJ1-5, the V gene TRBV29-1; TRBD1 aligns across 8 bases. CDR3 length: 12 amino acids. The junction had 4 bases not matched to a gene; V was cut back by 5 bases and J by 7 bases. The germline V gene has CDR1 SQVTM and CDR2 ANQGSEA. The CDR3 coding sequence is TGCAGCGTTTCAGGGACAGGACAGCCCCAGCATTTT. Translation: CSVSGTGQPQHF.

This chain connects TRBV28 to TRBJ2-4; no reliable D call. The CDR3 is 17 amino acids. The germline gives CDR1 MDHEN, CDR2 SYDVKM. The germline V and J ends were trimmed by 5 bases and 0 bases, with 17 bases remaining between them. The CDR3 loop reads CASSARFGNIAKNIQYF. DNA of the CDR3: TGTGCCAGCAGTGCCCGGTTTGGGAATATAGCCAAAAACATTCAGTACTTC. The complete variable domain, with remaining parts taken from reference TRBV28 and TRBJ2-4, reads DVKVTQSSRYLVKRTGEKVFLECVQDMDHENMFWYRQDPGLGLRLIYFSYDVKMKEKGDIPEGYSVSREKKERFSLILESASTNQTSMYLCASSARFGNIAKNIQYFGAGTRLSVL.

This clonotype was recorded at least ten times. This sequence joins TRBV3-1 and TRBJ1-1; weak D call: TRBD1 (6 bases). Looked up from germline, CDR1 is LGHDT and CDR2 is YNNKEL (reference sequence). V shed 2 bases and J shed 4 bases, with 17 bases lying between them. This CDR3 contains 16 residues. In nucleotides, the CDR3 is TGTGCCAGCAGCCAAACCCCACAGGGATTGGGCACTGAAGCTTTCTTT. Amino acid sequence: CASSQTPQGLGTEAFF.

This clonotype was observed many times. The V and J genes are TRBV20-1 and TRBJ2-7; 15 bases fit TRBD2. The germline CDR1 and CDR2 sequences are DFQATT and SNEGSKA (reference sequence). V lost 5 bases to trimming and J lost 0 bases; unmatched junction nucleotides: 2. CDR3 length: 15 residues. The CDR3 DNA is TGCAGTGCTGGGACTAGCGGGAGGACCTCCTACGAGCAGTACTTC. Amino acid sequence: CSAGTSGRTSYEQYF.

This clonotype has a handful of counts. This sequence joins TRBV10-2 and TRBJ1-6, with 8 bases that match TRBD1. CDR1 WSHSY and CDR2 SAAADI come from the germline V gene. The V segment lost 6 bases and the J segment 9 bases; nucleotides outside the gene matches: 10. The CDR3 totals 15 residues. The CDR3 DNA follows: TGCGCCAGCAGGGCCGGGACAGGAGATTTTTCACCCCTCCACTTT. Protein sequence: CASRAGTGDFSPLHF.